This TCR beta chain was sequenced during a study of blood T cell repertoires in COVID-19. Study background: Acute and convalescent COVID-19 specimens originated in the United States, Italy and Spain. T cells, B-cell-depleted T cells, or PBMCs supplied cDNA or gDNA.

In the original processing: Reference gene primer amplification in the assay estimated nucleated cell counts. The assay was immunoSEQ multiplex PCR, and TCRdb's table has in-frame clones only and misses some. V and J calls and clone size are those listed in that table; D and trimming were worked out from the DNA. The sample carries 35,000 to 45,000 clones, over 75% recorded once. The germline V and J ends were trimmed by 6 bases and 6 bases, with 14 bases remaining between them. Germline CDR1 reads KGHSH; CDR2 reads LQKENI. The CDR3 is made up of 14 amino acids. This clonotype was obtained from a human donor in a cohort sampled during active COVID-19. The rearrangement uses TRBV18 and TRBJ1-4; D perhaps matches TRBD1 (6 bases). The material sequenced was peripheral blood. CDR3 residues: CASSEGAGDEKLFF. The CDR3 DNA is TGTGCCAGCTCCGAAGGGGCAGGGGATGAAAAACTGTTTTTT.